The rows below give T cell receptor beta chains drawn from one sample of a study of cytomegalovirus exposure and HLA in healthy donors. Measured with immunoSEQ multiplex PCR; TCRdb has only the in-frame clones, and not every one. The sample yields some 200,000 clones, 77% seen once. The sequenced material came from PBMCs. The origin of the receptors is an older woman in good health and CMV-seropositive. The CDR3 runs from the conserved cysteine through the conserved F or W. The order of the fields is V gene, J gene, D gene, clone size, CDR3 DNA, CDR3 protein. The D gene is left open where the match is weak. Clone size is given for some rows only: seen once, a few or many times, or a class if the clone is expanded.

TRBV5-1	TRBJ2-5	TRBD1	NA	TGCGCCAGCAGGGCACAGGGGGCCCAAGAGACCCAGTACTTC	CASRAQGAQETQYF
TRBV27	TRBJ2-1	NA	NA	TGTGCCAGCAGGATTGCGGAGTCCTACAATGAGCAGTTCTTC	CASRIAESYNEQFF
TRBV27	TRBJ2-5	NA	once	TGTGCCAGCAGTTCTTGGTCGGGTGGGGAGACCCAGTACTTC	CASSSWSGGETQYF
TRBV7-9	TRBJ1-5	NA	NA	TGTGCCAGCAGCTCGGGGTCGGGGGATCAGCCCCAGCATTTT	CASSSGSGDQPQHF
TRBV18	TRBJ2-5	TRBD1	once	TGTGCCAGCTCCAACAGGGGGCAGGAGACCCAGTACTTC	CASSNRGQETQYF
TRBV10-2	TRBJ1-4	NA	few	TGCGCCAGCAGTGGAGGGGGGGGCTATGAAAAACTGTTTTTT	CASSGGGGYEKLFF
TRBV5-1	TRBJ1-2	TRBD1	NA	TGCGCCAGCAGCTTGTCCCTGGGACAGCGCCAGGGAGGCTACACCTTC	CASSLSLGQRQGGYTF
TRBV6-6	TRBJ2-7	NA	NA	TGTGCCAGCTCCCCCCAGGGCTACGAGCAGTACTTC	CASSPQGYEQYF
TRBV5-1	TRBJ2-7	TRBD1	few	TGCGCCAGCAGCTGGGATTCAGGGGGAGAGCAGTACTTC	CASSWDSGGEQYF
TRBV5-8	TRBJ1-2	NA	NA	TGTGCCAGCAGCTTGGTGGCAGACTATGGCTACACCTTC	CASSLVADYGYTF
TRBV6-1	TRBJ1-2	NA	NA	TGTGCCAGCAGTGGGGACAAGGCTGGCTACACCTTC	CASSGDKAGYTF
TRBV28	TRBJ2-7	TRBD2	NA	TGTGCCAGCAGCCCCGGGCGGGGGGCATACTACGAGCAGTACTTC	CASSPGRGAYYEQYF
TRBV10-1	TRBJ2-5	TRBD2	few	TGCGCCAGCGTAGCGGGGGGGCCTAGAGAGACCCAGTACTTC	CASVAGGPRETQYF
TRBV5-1	TRBJ2-1	TRBD2	NA	TGCGCCAGCAGCGAGGGACTAGCGGGAGTCAATGAGCAGTTCTTC	CASSEGLAGVNEQFF
TRBV5-5	TRBJ2-7	TRBD1	NA	TGTGCCAGCAGCCTTTCGACAGGGGCCTACGAGCAGTACTTC	CASSLSTGAYEQYF
TRBV7-2	TRBJ2-1	TRBD2	NA	TGTGCCAGCAGGTCGAGGGGCGGGAGGCCGTCCCCCTCCTACAATGAGCAGTTCTTC	CASRSRGGRPSPSYNEQFF
TRBV15	TRBJ2-5	TRBD2	few	TGTGCCACCAGCCCAGGGCAGAGCGGGAATACGGAGACCCAGTACTTC	CATSPGQSGNTETQYF
TRBV5-7	TRBJ2-5	TRBD2	NA	TGTGCCAGCAGCCGGGGGACTAGCGGAGAAGAGACCCAGTACTTC	CASSRGTSGEETQYF
TRBV5-5	TRBJ1-2	NA	NA	TGTGCCAGCAGCCGAGAGGTGGTTCTCGGCTACACCTTC	CASSREVVLGYTF
TRBV4-3	TRBJ2-5	TRBD1	once	TGCGCCAGCAGCCACGGACAGGGGGCGGCCCAAGAGACCCAGTACTTC	CASSHGQGAAQETQYF